These T cell receptor beta chains were read from a single sample in a study of identical twins. Each CDR3 protein is one row after TCRdb ran MiXCR on the 5' RACE reads. The table shows some 560,000 distinct CDR3 sequences, with 7.5% to 10% occurring only once. Another study also made use of these data, one on yellow fever vaccine responses in identical twins.

Sequenced material: PBMCs. Receptors originate from a woman between 18 and 29 years old in good health. Each CDR3 is given with its conserved first and last residue. Each record gives: J gene, CDR3 length, D gene, V gene, clone size, CDR3 DNA, CDR3 protein. D genes are given only for firm matches. The listing skips clone size in some rows; elsewhere it reads once, few, many or a size class.

TRBJ1-2	14	-	TRBV3-1	few	TGTGCCAGCAGCCAAGCTGATACTGGAGACGGCTACACCTTC	CASSQADTGDGYTF
TRBJ1-1	13	-	TRBV18	-	TGTGCCAGCTCAGCAGGTGGTGAGGCTGAAGCTTTCTTT	CASSAGGEAEAFF
TRBJ2-5	16	TRBD1	TRBV5-6	-	TGTGCCAGCAGCTATCAGCAGGGGGCGCGTCAAGAGACCCAGTACTTC	CASSYQQGARQETQYF
TRBJ2-3	14	-	TRBV3-1	-	TGTGCCAGCAGACGCGCAGGGGTTACAGATACGCAGTATTTT	CASRRAGVTDTQYF
TRBJ2-7	14	TRBD1	TRBV5-1	-	TGCGCCAGCCGTAGCTCGACAGGGACCTACGGGCAGTACTTC	CASRSSTGTYGQYF
TRBJ2-5	16	TRBD2	TRBV2	many	TGTGCCAGCAGTGAACCTAGCGGGAGAGACCAAGAGACCCAGTACTTC	CASSEPSGRDQETQYF
TRBJ2-5	14	-	TRBV7-2	-	TGTGCCAGCAGCTTGGAATTAGCCCAAGAGACCCAGTACTTC	CASSLELAQETQYF
TRBJ2-5	16	TRBD2	TRBV12-3/TRBV12-4	many	TGTGCCAGCAGTACTAGCGGGAGGGCCCCATGGGAGACCCAGTACTTC	CASSTSGRAPWETQYF
TRBJ2-1	15	TRBD2	TRBV10-3	many	TGTGCCATCAGACCGACTAGCGGGAGAGGAAATGAGCAGTTCTTC	CAIRPTSGRGNEQFF
TRBJ2-2	16	TRBD1	TRBV5-6	once	TGTGCCAGCAGCTTATTGGGACAGGGTTGGACCGGGGAGCTGTTTTTT	CASSLLGQGWTGELFF
TRBJ2-2	14	-	TRBV2	-	TGTGCCAGCAGTGTTATGTCCAACACCGGGGAGCTGTTTTTT	CASSVMSNTGELFF
TRBJ2-7	13	TRBD2	TRBV12-3/TRBV12-4	many	TGTGCCAGCAGTCCCTGGGGGGGCTACGAGCAGTACTTC	CASSPWGGYEQYF
TRBJ1-6	13	-	TRBV6-1	-	TGTGCCAGCAGTGAAGTGCCGATTAATTCCCTCCACTTT	CASSEVPINSLHF
TRBJ2-3	16	TRBD2	TRBV2	few	TGTGCCAGCAGCCCAGATGAGCGGGACTACACAGATACGCAGTATTTT	CASSPDERDYTDTQYF
TRBJ2-1	16	-	TRBV18	few	TGTGCCAGCACGACCTGGGGTCAGAAAAACTACAATGAGCAGTTCTTC	CASTTWGQKNYNEQFF
TRBJ2-7	15	TRBD1	TRBV6-1	few	TGTGCCAGCAGTCTCACCGGGACAGGGTCGGACGAGCAGTACTTC	CASSLTGTGSDEQYF
TRBJ2-3	18	-	TRBV28	-	TGTGCCAGCAGTTTATGGTCGGGGGGACCTGGGGGCGCAGATACGCAGTATTTT	CASSLWSGGPGGADTQYF
TRBJ2-5	15	-	TRBV4-1	few	TGCGCCAGCAGCCAAACAATAGCGGTCCAAGAGACCCAGTACTTC	CASSQTIAVQETQYF
TRBJ2-5	12	-	TRBV10-1	-	TGCGCCAGCAGCGCCGGGACGAAGACCCAGTACTTC	CASSAGTKTQYF
TRBJ2-1	16	TRBD2	TRBV6-2/TRBV6-3	few	TGTGCCAGCACCGACCGACTAGCGGGAGATTACAATGAGCAGTTCTTC	CASTDRLAGDYNEQFF